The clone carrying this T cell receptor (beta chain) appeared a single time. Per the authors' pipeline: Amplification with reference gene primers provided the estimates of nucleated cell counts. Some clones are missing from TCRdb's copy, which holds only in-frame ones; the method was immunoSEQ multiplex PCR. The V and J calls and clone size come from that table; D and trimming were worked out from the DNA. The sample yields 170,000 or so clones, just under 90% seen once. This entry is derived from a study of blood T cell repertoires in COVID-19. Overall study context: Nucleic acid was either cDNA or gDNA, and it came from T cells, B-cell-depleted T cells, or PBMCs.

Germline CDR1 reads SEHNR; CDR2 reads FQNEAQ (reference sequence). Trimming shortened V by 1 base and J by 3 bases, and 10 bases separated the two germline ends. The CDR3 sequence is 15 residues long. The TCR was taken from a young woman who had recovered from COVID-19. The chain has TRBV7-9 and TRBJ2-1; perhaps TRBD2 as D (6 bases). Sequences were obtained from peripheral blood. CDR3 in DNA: TGTGCCAGCAGCTTAGTGCGGGACGGCTACAATGAGCAGTTCTTC. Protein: CASSLVRDGYNEQFF. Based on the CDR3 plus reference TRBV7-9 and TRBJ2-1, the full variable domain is DTGVSQNPRHKITKRGQNVTFRCDPISEHNRLYWYRQTLGQGPEFLTYFQNEAQLEKSRLLSDRFSAERPKGSFSTLEIQRTEQGDSAMYLCASSLVRDGYNEQFFGPGTRLTVL.